The TCR beta chain described here comes from a study of T cell repertoires in cytomegalovirus infection (dated by TCRdb to the late 2010s). Background for the entire study: Because public TCR beta signatures pointed to carriage of CMV infection together with the matching HLA type, the HLA type of each donor mattered for the analysis.

In this sample, this clonotype turned up a few times. The clone's antigen remains unknown. One base away there is no much larger clone; base qualities are not given. Instrument used: Illumina HiSeq 1500. TCRdb reprocessed the public reads (quality trimming at Q25 with fastp, clone calling with MiXCR) and kept in-frame beta chains. All rows with the same CDR3 protein become a single entry with the most common DNA and genes. This sample holds under 200,000 distinct CDR3 sequences; 15% to 20% were observed only once. The top ten clonotypes cover around 20% of the sample. General conclusions and limits of the study: Carriers of CMV infection plus the relevant HLA type were discriminated by the cumulative frequency of public TCR beta family members in the study cohort and in an independent approximately 400-donor cohort. In the ex vivo response, HLA-C-restricted CMV-specific TCR beta clonotypes were dominant, and in two of eight donors the single most frequent clonotype came from this HLA-C-restricted group.

The germline V gene gives CDR1 as LGHNT and CDR2 as FRNRAP. From the cysteine up to the phenylalanine, the CDR3 has a length of 12 residues. The sequence is cut down to CDR3 DNA, 36 bases in frame from base 1. V loses 1 base of germline sequence and J loses 5 bases, and the interval between the two ends is 3 bases. This clonotype was obtained from a human donor in good health (CMV status not recorded). Some clones in this sample may be carry-over from other donors' samples. Rearrangement joined TRBV12-5 to TRBJ2-1, with the D gene too uncertain to name. The sequencing input was CD8+ T cells from PBMCs. The CDR3 reads CASGLGNNEQFF. In nucleotides, the sequence is TGTGCTAGTGGTTTGGGAAACAATGAGCAGTTCTTC.